This T cell receptor beta chain was recovered during a study of T-cell reconstitution after alpha-beta-depleted transplantation in children. Study-level findings and limits: After transplant, at about two months, alpha-beta T cells were reportedly derived from several hundred expanded graft clones. From surviving recipient T cells and thymic progenitors came the high day-60 TCRbeta diversity observed in some patients. Most T-cell counts and diversity one year after the transplant came from T cells that were newly produced.

J lost 5 bases, V lost 1 base, and 4 bases had no gene match. Per the germline V gene, CDR1 is SGHNT and CDR2 is YENEEA. CDR3 length equals 15 residues. As to this clonotype: The target antigen is unknown.

Construction of the TCRbeta library involved unique molecular identifiers. MiXCR, run by TCRdb on the PCR reads, gives a single entry per CDR3 protein. The top ten clones hold 35% to 40% of a sample with around 45,000 distinct CDR3 sequences, around 50% of them seen once. Sequenced material: peripheral blood, taken before TCRalphabeta/CD19-depleted stem cell transplant. This receptor was taken from a boy in the first two years of life with SCID, due to receive a stem cell transplant. The V call is TRBV11-3, the J call TRBJ2-3; 9 nucleotides line up with TRBD2. The CDR3 spells CASSLGTSDEDTQYF. For the CDR3, the DNA is TGTGCCAGCAGCTTAGGGACTAGCGATGAAGATACGCAGTATTTT.